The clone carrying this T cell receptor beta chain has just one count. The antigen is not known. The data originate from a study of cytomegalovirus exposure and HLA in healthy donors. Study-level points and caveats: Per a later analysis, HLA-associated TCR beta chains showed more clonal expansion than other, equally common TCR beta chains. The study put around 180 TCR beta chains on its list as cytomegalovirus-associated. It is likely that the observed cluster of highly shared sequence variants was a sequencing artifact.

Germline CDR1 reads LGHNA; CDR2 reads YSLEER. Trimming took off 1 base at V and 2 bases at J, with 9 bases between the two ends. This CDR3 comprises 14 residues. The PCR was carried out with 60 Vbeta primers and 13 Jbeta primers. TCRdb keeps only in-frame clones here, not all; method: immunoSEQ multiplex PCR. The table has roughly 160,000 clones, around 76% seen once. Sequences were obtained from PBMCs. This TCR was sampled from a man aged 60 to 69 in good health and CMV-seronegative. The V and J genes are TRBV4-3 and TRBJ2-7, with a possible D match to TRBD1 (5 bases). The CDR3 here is CASSQGTTAYEQYF. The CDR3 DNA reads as TGCGCCAGCAGCCAAGGGACAACCGCCTACGAGCAGTACTTC.